A single sample is the source of the 21 T cell receptor beta chains below, sequenced in a study of graft-versus-host responses after intestinal transplantation. The graft tissue was processed, and this released both intraepithelial and lamina propria lymphocytes. The data were produced by immunoSEQ multiplex PCR, yet TCRdb's version contains in-frame clones alone and is incomplete. The data hold about 12,000 clones, with about 73% observed a single time. Sequencing was performed on ileum tissue, taken 142 days after intestinal transplantation. These receptors originate from a human patient who received an intestinal transplant, so some T cells may come from the graft donor.

The J gene is TRBJ1-1, the V gene TRBV14; D uncertain. Germline V gives CDR1 SGHDN, CDR2 FVKESK. Trimming took 4 bases from V and 0 from J, leaving 9 bases between them. The CDR3 is 14 amino acids. CDR3 region: CASSLPGMNTEAFF. Here the CDR3 DNA reads TGTGCCAGCAGCCTTCCGGGGATGAACACTGAAGCTTTCTTT.

Only a few counts were recorded for this clone. This rearrangement joins TRBV7-2 to TRBJ2-5, with D maybe TRBD2 (6 bases). The CDR3 runs 14 residues. CDR1 is SGHTA, CDR2 FQGNSA, per germline. The ends were cut back, 5 bases at V and 0 bases at J, with 10 bases in the middle. CDR3 sequence (DNA): TGTGCCAGCAGCGCTGGGGGGTACCAAGAGACCCAGTACTTC. It yields the protein CASSAGGYQETQYF.

This clone is classed as medium-sized. This chain links TRBV4-2 with TRBJ2-7, with 8 positions matching TRBD1. Germline trimming cut 4 bases from V and 5 bases from J; bases unmatched to any gene: 10. Per the germline V gene, CDR1 is LGHNA and CDR2 is YNFKEQ. The CDR3 has 15 residues. CDR3 in DNA: TGTGCCAGCAGCCGTCAGGACAGGGAAAGCAACGAGCAGTACTTC. This encodes CASSRQDRESNEQYF.

The rearrangement uses TRBV5-8 and TRBJ1-1, with D uncertain. The germline V and J ends were trimmed by 4 bases and 0 bases, with 16 bases remaining between them. Germline V gives CDR1 SGHTS, CDR2 YDEGEE. The CDR3 has 16 amino acids. CDR3 nucleotides: TGTGCCAGCAGCGTGAGGCGGATGGCTATGAACACTGAAGCTTTCTTT. It yields the protein CASSVRRMAMNTEAFF. Variable domain in full (rest from reference TRBV5-8 and TRBJ1-1): EAGVTQSPTHLIKTRGQQATLRCSPISGHTSVYWYQQALGLGLQFLLWYDEGEERNRGNFPPRFSGRQFPNYSSELNVNALELEDSALYLCASSVRRMAMNTEAFFGQGTRLTVV.

The chain links TRBV18 to TRBJ1-3; no clear D gene. CDR3 length: 16 amino acids. The V end lost 0 bases, the J end lost 0 bases, and 9 bases lay between the germline ends. Per the germline V gene, CDR1 is KGHSH and CDR2 is LQKENI. The CDR3: CASSPPGRNSGNTIYF. DNA for the CDR3: TGTGCCAGCTCACCACCGGGCCGAAACTCTGGAAACACCATATATTTT.

J is TRBJ2-5 and V is TRBV6-5; TRBD1 matches 10 bases. Germline CDR1 reads MNHEY; CDR2 reads SVGAGI. V was clipped by 0 bases and J by 14 bases; unmatched bases: 9. The CDR3 length is 14 residues. The CDR3 protein is CASSYSGGTGVPYF. CDR3 nucleotide sequence: TGTGCCAGCAGTTACTCGGGCGGGACAGGGGTTCCCTACTTC.

The rearrangement joins TRBV5-1 to TRBJ2-6, with D hard to call. Germline V gene data show CDR1 as SGHRS and CDR2 as YFSETQ. The V end lost 4 bases, the J end lost 4 bases, and 6 bases lay between the germline ends. The CDR3 runs to 13 residues. The CDR3 coding sequence is TGCGCCAGCAGCCAGAGGGGGGCCAACGTCCTGACTTTC. This sequence encodes CASSQRGANVLTF. The full variable domain, completed using reference TRBV5-1 and TRBJ2-6, is KAGVTQTPRYLIKTRGQQVTLSCSPISGHRSVSWYQQTPGQGLQFLFEYFSETQRNKGNFPGRFSGRQFSNSRSEMNVSTLELGDSALYLCASSQRGANVLTFGAGSRLTVL.

The genes are TRBV15 and TRBJ2-5, with 11 bases lining up with TRBD2. Germline V gene sequence: CDR1 LNHNV, CDR2 YYDKDF (reference sequence). The CDR3 sequence is 16 residues long. The ends lost 1 base at V and 5 bases at J; junction bases unmatched: 6. Here the CDR3 reads CATSRGGTSGTETQYF. In DNA, the CDR3 is TGTGCCACCAGCAGAGGAGGGACTAGCGGTACTGAGACCCAGTACTTC. The whole variable domain, remainder taken from reference TRBV15 and TRBJ2-5, is DAMVIQNPRYQVTQFGKPVTLSCSQTLNHNVMYWYQQKSSQAPKLLFHYYDKDFNNEADTPDNFQSRRPNTSFCFLDIRSPGLGDTAMYLCATSRGGTSGTETQYFGPGTRLLVL.

The rearrangement joins TRBV19 to TRBJ1-1, with D possibly being TRBD1 (5 bases). Between the trimmed V and J ends, which lost 5 bases and 1 base, there was a span of 5 bases. This CDR3 spans 12 amino acids. Germline lookup yields CDR1 LNHDA and CDR2 SQIVND (reference sequence). The CDR3 nucleotides read TGTGCCAGTAGTGGACAGAACACTGAAGCTTTCTTT. This gives the protein CASSGQNTEAFF. The complete variable domain, with remaining parts taken from reference TRBV19 and TRBJ1-1, reads DGGITQSPKYLFRKEGQNVTLSCEQNLNHDAMYWYRQDPGQGLRLIYYSQIVNDFQKGDIAEGYSVSREKKESFPLTVTSAQKNPTAFYLCASSGQNTEAFFGQGTRLTVV.

This clone came up once. The gene calls are TRBV11-3 and TRBJ1-5; D is ambiguous. The V gene's germline CDR1 is SGHNT and CDR2 YENEEA. V dropped 10 bases and J dropped 0 bases, with 4 bases sitting between them. The CDR3 totals 11 residues. The CDR3 loop is CATNSNQPQHF. The DNA of the CDR3 is TGTGCCACCAATAGCAATCAGCCCCAGCATTTT.

Here the CDR3 DNA reads TGCGCCAGCAGCTTATCTGGACAGGGTCTCACCTACGAGCAGTACTTC. Its protein is CASSLSGQGLTYEQYF. V and J are TRBV5-1 and TRBJ2-7; TRBD1 matches 8 bases. The CDR3 totals 16 residues. CDR1 SGHRS and CDR2 YFSETQ come from the germline V gene. V shed 2 bases, J shed 2 bases, and the junction held 9 bases outside the gene matches.

V is TRBV15 and J is TRBJ2-5; 7 bases match TRBD1. With V trimmed by 2 bases and J by 8 bases, 5 bases remained unmatched. CDR1 LNHNV and CDR2 YYDKDF come from the germline V gene (reference sequence). The CDR3 has 13 amino acids. Here the CDR3 DNA reads TGTGCCACCAGCAGAATACACAGGGGAACCCAGTACTTC. Residues: CATSRIHRGTQYF.

CDR3 nucleotides: TGTGCCAGCAGCCACGAAGAGACCCAGTACTTC. Protein: CASSHEETQYF. This rearrangement joins TRBV14 to TRBJ2-5; D not resolved. With 3 bases removed from V and 3 bases from J, the gap between germline ends came to 2 bases. The CDR3 has 11 amino acids. Germline loops: CDR1 SGHDN, CDR2 FVKESK.

The chain combines TRBV13 with TRBJ1-3, with 9 bases lining up with TRBD1. The CDR3 length is 16 residues. Germline CDR1 reads PRHDT; CDR2 reads FYEKMQ (reference sequence). After removal of 0 bases from V and 0 bases from J, the junction contained 0 bases not matched to a gene. The chain's CDR3 is CASSLGDRGSGNTIYF. CDR3 bases: TGTGCCAGCAGCTTAGGGGACAGGGGCTCTGGAAACACCATATATTTT.

This rearrangement joins TRBV11-2 to TRBJ2-3; D gene uncertain. Looked up from germline, CDR1 is SGHAT and CDR2 is FQNNGV. The V end lost 1 base, the J end lost 1 base, and 3 bases lay between the germline ends. The CDR3 has 13 amino acids. CDR3 sequence reads: CASSLAGTDTQYF. CDR3 nucleotide sequence: TGTGCCAGCAGCTTAGCGGGCACAGATACGCAGTATTTT.

The V call is TRBV5-1, the J call TRBJ2-3; TRBD1 agrees at 7 bases. Germline V gene data show CDR1 as SGHRS and CDR2 as YFSETQ. CDR3 length: 13 residues. J was trimmed by 1 base and V by 4 bases; bases with no gene match: 0. DNA for the CDR3: TGCGCCAGCAGCGGACAGGGCACAGATACGCAGTATTTT. Protein sequence: CASSGQGTDTQYF.

The J gene is TRBJ2-7, the V gene TRBV5-6; D is possibly TRBD1 (5 bases). The germline V and J ends were trimmed by 4 bases and 2 bases, with 19 bases remaining between them. The germline V gene has CDR1 SGHDT and CDR2 YYEEEE. This CDR3 has 16 amino acids. The CDR3 sequence is CASSPPDSRVAYEQYF. Written as DNA, the CDR3 is TGTGCCAGCAGCCCCCCCGACAGCCGAGTTGCCTACGAGCAGTACTTC.

CDR3 region: CASSQAEASGDIQYF. CDR3 in DNA: TGTGCCAGCAGCCAAGCAGAGGCGAGTGGAGACATTCAGTACTTC. The chain has TRBV7-2 and TRBJ2-4, with no clear D. V lost 5 bases and J lost 8, with 19 bases in between. The CDR3 sequence is 15 residues long. Germline CDR1 is SGHTA and CDR2 is FQGNSA.

This chain links TRBV6-6 with TRBJ1-2; TRBD1 might be the D (6 bases). Looked up from germline, CDR1 is MNHNY and CDR2 is SVGAGI (reference sequence). The CDR3 totals 15 residues. V was trimmed by 7 bases and J by 4 bases, leaving 19 bases between them. CDR3 coding DNA: TGTGCCAGCAACCAGATGGGGGCCCTCTCCTATGGCTACACCTTC. Its protein is CASNQMGALSYGYTF.

V usage is TRBV6-5 and J usage is TRBJ1-6, with D unresolved. This CDR3 region has 15 residues. Germline V gene lookup returns CDR1 MNHEY and CDR2 SVGAGI. V was trimmed by 5 bases and J by 8 bases, leaving 16 bases between them. CDR3 sequence reads: CASSNYVPYHSPLHF. Written as DNA, the CDR3 is TGTGCCAGCAGTAACTACGTACCCTACCATTCACCCCTCCACTTT.

The chain is built from TRBV11-3 and TRBJ1-1; D is ambiguous. Germline lookup yields CDR1 SGHNT and CDR2 YENEEA. The CDR3 runs to 14 residues. V was shortened by 1 base and J by 0 bases, with 6 bases between the two germline ends. The CDR3 loop reads CASSLAPMNTEAFF. CDR3 coding DNA: TGTGCCAGCAGCTTAGCCCCCATGAACACTGAAGCTTTCTTT. The whole variable domain, filled in from reference TRBV11-3 and TRBJ1-1, reads EAGVVQSPRYKIIEKKQPVAFWCNPISGHNTLYWYLQNLGQGPELLIRYENEEAVDDSQLPKDRFSAERLKGVDSTLKIQPAELGDSAVYLCASSLAPMNTEAFFGQGTRLTVV.